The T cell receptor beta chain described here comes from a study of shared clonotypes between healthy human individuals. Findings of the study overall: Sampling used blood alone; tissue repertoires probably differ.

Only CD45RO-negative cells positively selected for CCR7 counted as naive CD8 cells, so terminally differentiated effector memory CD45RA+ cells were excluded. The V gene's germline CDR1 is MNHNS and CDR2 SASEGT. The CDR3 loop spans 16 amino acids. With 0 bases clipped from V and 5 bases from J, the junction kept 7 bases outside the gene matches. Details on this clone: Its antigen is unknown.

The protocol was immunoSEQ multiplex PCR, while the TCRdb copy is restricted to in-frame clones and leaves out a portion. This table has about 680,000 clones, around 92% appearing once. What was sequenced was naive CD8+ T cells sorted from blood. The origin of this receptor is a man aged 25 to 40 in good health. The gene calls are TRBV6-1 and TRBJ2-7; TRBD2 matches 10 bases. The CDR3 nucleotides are TGTGCCAGCAGTGAAGCGGGGACTAGCGTTTTCAACGAGCAGTACTTC. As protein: CASSEAGTSVFNEQYF.